This TCR beta chain was identified in a study of T cells after yellow fever vaccination (dated by TCRdb to about 2019). Context from the whole study: Libraries from fractions with low cell numbers were prepared with the SMART-Seq v4 Ultra Low Input RNA kit. Bulk TCR alpha and beta repertoires were sequenced longitudinally to track T-cell clones before and after primary and booster YFV17D yellow fever vaccination. Two healthy male donors, one aged 18 to 30 and one aged 30 to 40 years, were included in the cohort. Blood was collected at multiple timepoints before and after primary and secondary immunization, and bulk PBMC replicates and cell subsets were isolated. The full study reports these points: Because the study included only two donors, the extent to which the findings can be generalized is limited. FACS-sorted repertoires could contain abundant contaminating clonotypes from the bulk population, so computational filtering was required. After the booster, most clones that had expanded after primary vaccination were detected again (around 96% of CD4 and around nine tenths of CD8), suggesting broad maintenance of memory. Compared with the primary T-cell response, the secondary T-cell response was faster but weaker, reaching its peak on day 5 rather than on day 15. A small fraction of clonotypes appeared in both the CD4 and CD8 compartments, likely as a result of convergent recombination.

Sequencing instrument: Illumina NovaSeq 6000. TCR cDNA was made using 5'RACE template switching, a step that added a universal primer site and unique molecular identifiers. Priming of cDNA synthesis was performed from both the TCR alpha and TCR beta constant segments. Two PCR steps were used to amplify libraries, with sample barcodes and sequencing adapters being added in the second step. Libraries were sequenced on Illumina HiSeq 2500 (2x100 bp) or NovaSeq (2x150 bp). On the study's bioinformatics: Demultiplexing of reads and collapsing into UMI consensus sequences were performed with MIGEC, and V(D)J alignment was carried out with MiXCR. Using edgeR on replicate PBMC samples, clonotypes were called vaccine-responding if FDR was below 0.01 and the log2 fold change was above 5 up to day 15. Each bulk clonotype was labeled CD4 or CD8 based on which sequenced repertoire, CD4 or CD8, contained the clonotype at higher abundance. TCRdb passed the public sequencing reads through fastp at Q25 and MiXCR, retaining productive beta sequences. Each entry is one CDR3 protein sequence, shown with its most common DNA and genes. TCRdb, rather than the study authors, made the V and J calls. Within this sample are 250,000 to 350,000 distinct CDR3 sequences, with approximately 4.5% of them counted one time only. Of the sample, 19% is held by the ten largest clones.

In the paper's terms, the treatment or condition label means: live attenuated yellow fever vaccine strain. At each blood-draw timepoint, two biological replicates of bulk PBMCs were obtained. PBMCs were isolated from peripheral blood using a standard Ficoll-Paque protocol. TriZol was used to extract RNA from bulk PBMCs, CD4 and CD8 fractions, and dextramer-positive and dextramer-negative fractions. For this clonotype: Its antigen is unknown. No per-base quality is available; no much larger clone lies one base away.

CDR3 length: 13 amino acids, cysteine to phenylalanine. Only the CDR3 DNA stays, 39 bases, in frame from base 1. The germline V gene supplies CDR1 KGHDR and CDR2 SFDVKD. V lost 4 bases and J lost 4 bases; the stretch between them is 9 bases long. Here the chain combines TRBV24-1 and TRBJ2-5; confidence is insufficient to name the D gene. The TCR comes from a man aged 18 to 35 who received the YFV17D yellow fever vaccine. The sequences come from PBMCs, collected 15 days after the yellow fever booster vaccination. The DNA reads TGTGCCACCAGTGACCCCACCGTAGAGACCCAGTACTTC. The encoded protein is CATSDPTVETQYF.